This TCR beta chain was found in a study of graft-versus-host responses after intestinal transplantation. In the study overall: Every one of the recipients received anti-thymocyte globulin induction and afterwards took tacrolimus and steroids for about 3 years. Overall study findings and caveats: Recipient marrow harbored GvH clones, some of which surfaced first in ileum or blood. Subjects displaying graft-donor T cell macrochimerism possessed elevated graft-versus-host to host-versus-graft clonal ratios inside allografts.

Details on this clone: What it binds is unknown.

Measured with immunoSEQ multiplex PCR; TCRdb has only the in-frame clones, and not every one. The data contain over 100,000 clones, about 92% of them singletons. Germline CDR1 reads SEHNR; CDR2 reads FQNEAQ (reference sequence). Trimming removed 5 bases from V and 0 bases from J, with 16 bases in between. The CDR3 runs 16 residues. This clonotype was obtained from a human donor who was the organ donor for an intestinal transplant. The chain recombines TRBV7-9 with TRBJ1-1; D is perhaps TRBD1 (5 bases). Sequences were derived from unstimulated CD8+ T cells sorted from spleen or lymph node cells, sampled before transplant. The CDR3 sequence: CASSPEEGLVNTEAFF. The CDR3 DNA sequence: TGTGCCAGCAGCCCAGAAGAGGGACTGGTGAACACTGAAGCTTTCTTT.